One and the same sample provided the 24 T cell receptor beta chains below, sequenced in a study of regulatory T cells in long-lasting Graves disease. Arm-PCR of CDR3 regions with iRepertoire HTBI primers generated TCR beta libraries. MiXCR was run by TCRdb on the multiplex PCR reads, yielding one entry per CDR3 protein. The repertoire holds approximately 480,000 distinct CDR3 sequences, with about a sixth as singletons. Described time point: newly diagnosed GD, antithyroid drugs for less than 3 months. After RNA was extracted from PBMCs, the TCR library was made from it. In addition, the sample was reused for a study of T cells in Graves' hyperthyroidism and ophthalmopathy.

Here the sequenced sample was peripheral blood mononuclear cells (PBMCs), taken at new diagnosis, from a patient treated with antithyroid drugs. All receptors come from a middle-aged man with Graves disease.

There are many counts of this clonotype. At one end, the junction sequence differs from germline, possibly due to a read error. CDR3 sequence (DNA): TGTGCCAGCAGCATAGACCCGAATCAGCCCCAGCATTTT. This codes for CASSIDPNQPQHF. The chain joins TRBV11-2 to TRBJ1-5; D is uncertain. Germline loops: CDR1 SGHAT, CDR2 FQNNGV. CDR3 length: 13 residues.

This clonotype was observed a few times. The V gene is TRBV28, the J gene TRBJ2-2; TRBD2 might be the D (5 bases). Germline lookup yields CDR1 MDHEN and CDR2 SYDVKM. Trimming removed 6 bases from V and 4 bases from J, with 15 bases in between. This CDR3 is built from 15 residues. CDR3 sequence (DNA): TGTGCCAGCAGCCCCGGCGGGCAAGGCACCGGGGAGCTGTTTTTT. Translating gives CASSPGGQGTGELFF.

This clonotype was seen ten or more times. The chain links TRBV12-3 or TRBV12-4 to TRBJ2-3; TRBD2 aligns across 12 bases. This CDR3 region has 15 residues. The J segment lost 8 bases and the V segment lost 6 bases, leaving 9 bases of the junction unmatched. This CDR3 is CASSPLAGGPGTQYF. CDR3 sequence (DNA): TGTGCCAGCAGCCCCCTAGCGGGAGGGCCCGGTACGCAGTATTTT.

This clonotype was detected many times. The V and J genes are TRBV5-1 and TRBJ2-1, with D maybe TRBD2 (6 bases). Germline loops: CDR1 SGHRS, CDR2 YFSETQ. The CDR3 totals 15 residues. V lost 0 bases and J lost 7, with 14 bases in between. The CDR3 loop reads CASSLGLDRWNEQFF. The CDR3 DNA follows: TGCGCCAGCAGCTTGGGACTAGATCGTTGGAATGAGCAGTTCTTC.

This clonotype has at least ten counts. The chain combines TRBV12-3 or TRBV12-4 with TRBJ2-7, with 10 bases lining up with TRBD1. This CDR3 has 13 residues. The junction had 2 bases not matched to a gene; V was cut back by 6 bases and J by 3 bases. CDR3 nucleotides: TGTGCCAGCAGCTGGACAGGGGGCTACGAGCAGTACTTC. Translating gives CASSWTGGYEQYF.

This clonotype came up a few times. CDR3 loop: CSVGSPSYEQYF. The CDR3 coding sequence is TGCAGTGTAGGATCTCCTTCCTACGAGCAGTACTTC. The V call is TRBV20-1, the J call TRBJ2-7; D not resolved. The germline V gene has CDR1 DFQATT and CDR2 SNEGSKA (reference sequence). The ends were cut back, 7 bases at V and 1 base at J, with 11 bases in the middle. The CDR3 spans 12 residues.

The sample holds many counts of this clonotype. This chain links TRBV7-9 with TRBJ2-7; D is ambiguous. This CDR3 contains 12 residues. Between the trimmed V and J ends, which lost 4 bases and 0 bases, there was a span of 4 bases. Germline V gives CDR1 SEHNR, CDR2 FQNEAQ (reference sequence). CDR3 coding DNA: TGTGCCAGCAGCTCTTACTCCTACGAGCAGTACTTC. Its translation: CASSSYSYEQYF.

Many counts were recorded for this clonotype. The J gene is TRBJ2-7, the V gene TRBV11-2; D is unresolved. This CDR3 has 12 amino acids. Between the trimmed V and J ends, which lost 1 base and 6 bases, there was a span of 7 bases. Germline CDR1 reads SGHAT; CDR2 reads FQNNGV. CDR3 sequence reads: CASSLVYSEQYF. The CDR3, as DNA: TGTGCCAGCAGCTTAGTATACTCCGAGCAGTACTTC.

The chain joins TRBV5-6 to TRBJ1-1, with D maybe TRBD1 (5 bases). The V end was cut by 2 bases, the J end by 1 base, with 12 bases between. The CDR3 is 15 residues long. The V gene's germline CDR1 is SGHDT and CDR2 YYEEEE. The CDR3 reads CASSFRGRRNTEAFF. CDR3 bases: TGTGCCAGCAGCTTCCGGGGCCGGAGGAACACTGAAGCTTTCTTT. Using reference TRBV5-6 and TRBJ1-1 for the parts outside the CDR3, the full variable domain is DAGVTQSPTHLIKTRGQQVTLRCSPKSGHDTVSWYQQALGQGPQFIFQYYEEEERQRGNFPDRFSGHQFPNYSSELNVNALLLGDSALYLCASSFRGRRNTEAFFGQGTRLTVV.

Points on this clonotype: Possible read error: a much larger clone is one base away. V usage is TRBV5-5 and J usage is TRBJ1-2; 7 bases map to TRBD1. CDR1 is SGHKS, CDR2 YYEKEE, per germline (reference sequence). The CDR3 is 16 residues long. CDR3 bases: TGTGCCAGCAGCTTGGGGTACAGGGGCTCTGGCTATGGCTACGCCTTC. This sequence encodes CASSLGYRGSGYGYAF.

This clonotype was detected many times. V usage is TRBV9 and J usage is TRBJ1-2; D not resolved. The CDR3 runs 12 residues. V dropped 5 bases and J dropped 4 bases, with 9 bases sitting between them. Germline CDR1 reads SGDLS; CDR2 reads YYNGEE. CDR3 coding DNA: TGTGCCAGCAGGGATAGAAGCTATGGCTACACCTTC. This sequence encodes CASRDRSYGYTF.

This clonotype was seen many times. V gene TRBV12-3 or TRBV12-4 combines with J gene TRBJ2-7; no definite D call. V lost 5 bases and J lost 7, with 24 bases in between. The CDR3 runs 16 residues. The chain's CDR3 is CASSPVQTAKGREQYF. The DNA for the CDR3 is TGTGCCAGCAGTCCTGTACAGACCGCGAAGGGTCGGGAGCAGTACTTC.

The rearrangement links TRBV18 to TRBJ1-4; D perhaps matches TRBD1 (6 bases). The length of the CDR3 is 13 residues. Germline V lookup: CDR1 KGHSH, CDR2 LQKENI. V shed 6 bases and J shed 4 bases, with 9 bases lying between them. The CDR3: CASSRDINEKLFF. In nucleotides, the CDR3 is TGTGCCAGCTCGAGGGACATTAATGAAAAACTGTTTTTT.

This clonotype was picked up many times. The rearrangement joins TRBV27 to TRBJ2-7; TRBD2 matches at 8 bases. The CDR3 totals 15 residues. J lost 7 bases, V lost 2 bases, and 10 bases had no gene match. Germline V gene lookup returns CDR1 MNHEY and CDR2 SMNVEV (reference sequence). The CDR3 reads CASSLRRSGSGEQYF. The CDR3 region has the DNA TGTGCCAGCAGTTTAAGGAGGAGCGGGAGTGGTGAGCAGTACTTC.

The CDR3 here is CSATGSYEQYF. CDR3 bases: TGCAGTGCCACGGGCTCCTACGAGCAGTACTTC. The chain carries TRBV20-1 and TRBJ2-7; D ambiguous. The CDR3 sequence is 11 residues long. The germline gives CDR1 DFQATT, CDR2 SNEGSKA (reference sequence). The V gene lost 6 bases and the J gene lost 0 bases, with 6 bases spanning the gap.

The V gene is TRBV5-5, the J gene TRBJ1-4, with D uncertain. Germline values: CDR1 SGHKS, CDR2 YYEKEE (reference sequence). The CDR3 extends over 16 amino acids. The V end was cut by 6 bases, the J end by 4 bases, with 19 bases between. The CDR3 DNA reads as TGTGCCAGCACTCTCGGAGGACCTAAACGTAATGAAAAACTGTTTTTT. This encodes CASTLGGPKRNEKLFF.

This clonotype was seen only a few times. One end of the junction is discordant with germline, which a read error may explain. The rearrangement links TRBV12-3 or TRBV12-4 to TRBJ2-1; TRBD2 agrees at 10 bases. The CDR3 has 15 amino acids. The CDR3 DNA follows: TGTGCCAGCAGTCTTCTAGCGGGAGCCAACAATGAGCGGTTCTTC. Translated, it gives CASSLLAGANNERFF.

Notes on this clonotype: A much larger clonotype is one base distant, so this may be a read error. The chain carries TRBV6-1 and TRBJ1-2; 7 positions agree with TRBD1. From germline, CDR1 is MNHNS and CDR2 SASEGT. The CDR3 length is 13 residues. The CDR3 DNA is TGTGCCAGCACCCCGACAGGGAACTATGGCTACGCCTTC. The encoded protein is CASTPTGNYGYAF.

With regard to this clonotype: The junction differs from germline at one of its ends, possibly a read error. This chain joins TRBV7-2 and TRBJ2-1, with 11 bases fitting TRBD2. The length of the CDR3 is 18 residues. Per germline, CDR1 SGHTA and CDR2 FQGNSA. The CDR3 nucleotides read TGTGCCAGCAGCTTAAAATATAGCGGGAGGGTACCCTACAGTGAGCAGTTCTTC. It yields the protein CASSLKYSGRVPYSEQFF. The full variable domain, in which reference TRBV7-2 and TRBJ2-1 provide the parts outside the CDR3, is GAGVSQSPSNKVTEKGKDVELRCDPISGHTALYWYRQSLGQGLEFLIYFQGNSAPDKSGLPSDRFSAERTGGSVSTLTIQRTQQEDSAVYLCASSLKYSGRVPYSEQFFGPGTRLTVL.

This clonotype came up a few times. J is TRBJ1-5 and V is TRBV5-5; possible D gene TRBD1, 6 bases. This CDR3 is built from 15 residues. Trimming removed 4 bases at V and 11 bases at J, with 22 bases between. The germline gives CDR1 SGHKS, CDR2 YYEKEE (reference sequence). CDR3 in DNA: TGTGCCAGCAGCCGTGAAGGGACTGTGGCAGGGGCCCAGCATTTT. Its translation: CASSREGTVAGAQHF. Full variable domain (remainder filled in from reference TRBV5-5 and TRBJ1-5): DAGVTQSPTHLIKTRGQQVTLRCSPISGHKSVSWYQQVLGQGPQFIFQYYEKEERGRGNFPDRFSARQFPNYSSELNVNALLLGDSALYLCASSREGTVAGAQHFGDGTRLSIL.

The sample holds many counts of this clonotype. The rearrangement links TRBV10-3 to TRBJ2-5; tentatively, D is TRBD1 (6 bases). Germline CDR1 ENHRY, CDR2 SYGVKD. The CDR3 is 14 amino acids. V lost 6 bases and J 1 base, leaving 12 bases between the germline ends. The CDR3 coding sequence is TGTGCCATCAGGAAACAGGGTAGCCAAGAGACCCAGTACTTC. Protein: CAIRKQGSQETQYF.

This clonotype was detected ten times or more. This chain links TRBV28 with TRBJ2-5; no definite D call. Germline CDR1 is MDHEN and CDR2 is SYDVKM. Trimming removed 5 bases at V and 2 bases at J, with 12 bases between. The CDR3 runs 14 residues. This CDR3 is CASSGPIYQETQYF. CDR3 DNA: TGTGCCAGCAGTGGCCCTATATATCAAGAGACCCAGTACTTC.

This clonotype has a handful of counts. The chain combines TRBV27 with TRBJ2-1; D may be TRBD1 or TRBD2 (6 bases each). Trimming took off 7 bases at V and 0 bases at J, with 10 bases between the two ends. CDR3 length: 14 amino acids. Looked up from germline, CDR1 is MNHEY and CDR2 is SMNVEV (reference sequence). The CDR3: CASKGGFSYNEQFF. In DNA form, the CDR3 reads TGTGCCAGCAAAGGGGGGTTCTCCTACAATGAGCAGTTCTTC.

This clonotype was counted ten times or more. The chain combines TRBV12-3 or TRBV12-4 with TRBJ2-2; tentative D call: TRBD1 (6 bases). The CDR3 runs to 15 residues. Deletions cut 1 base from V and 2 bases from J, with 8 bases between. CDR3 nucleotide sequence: TGTGCCAGCAGTTTAGAACAGGGTAACACCGGGGAGCTGTTTTTT. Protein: CASSLEQGNTGELFF.